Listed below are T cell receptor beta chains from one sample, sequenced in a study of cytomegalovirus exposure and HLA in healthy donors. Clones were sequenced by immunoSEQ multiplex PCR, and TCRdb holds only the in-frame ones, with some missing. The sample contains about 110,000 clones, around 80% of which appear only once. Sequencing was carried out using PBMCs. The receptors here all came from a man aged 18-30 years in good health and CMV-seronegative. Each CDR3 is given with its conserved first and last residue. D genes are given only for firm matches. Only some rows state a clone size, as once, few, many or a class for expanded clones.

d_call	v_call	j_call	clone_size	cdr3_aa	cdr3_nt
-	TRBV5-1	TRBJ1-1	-	CASSLTGNTEAFF	TGCGCCAGCAGTTTGACAGGGAACACTGAAGCTTTCTTT
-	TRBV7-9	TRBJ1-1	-	CSSGGGYTEAFF	TGTTCCAGCGGGGGCGGTTACACTGAAGCTTTCTTT
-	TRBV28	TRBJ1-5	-	CASSPLPIPIQPQHF	TGTGCCAGCAGTCCACTCCCAATTCCCATTCAGCCCCAGCATTTT
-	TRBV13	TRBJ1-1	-	CASSLLPQAARTEAFF	TGTGCCAGCAGCTTACTCCCCCAAGCCGCGAGGACTGAAGCTTTCTTT
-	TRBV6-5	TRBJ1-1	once	CASRYREGGTEAFF	TGTGCCAGCCGATACAGGGAAGGAGGCACTGAAGCTTTCTTT
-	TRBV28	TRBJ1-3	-	CASSPTGEGGNTIYF	TGTGCCAGCAGTCCAACGGGGGAAGGTGGAAACACCATATATTTT
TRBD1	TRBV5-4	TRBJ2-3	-	CASSKGQGWGTDTQYF	TGTGCCAGCAGCAAGGGACAGGGGTGGGGCACAGATACGCAGTATTTT
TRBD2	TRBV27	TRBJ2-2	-	CASSPRLAANTGELFF	TGTGCCAGCAGCCCCCGACTAGCGGCGAACACCGGGGAGCTGTTTTTT
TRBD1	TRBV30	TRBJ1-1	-	CAWSVPQGGVTEAFF	TGTGCCTGGAGTGTACCACAGGGGGGGGTCACTGAAGCTTTCTTT
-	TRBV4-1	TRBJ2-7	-	CASSPRDMEAVYEQYF	TGCGCCAGCAGCCCTCGTGATATGGAGGCCGTCTACGAGCAGTACTTC
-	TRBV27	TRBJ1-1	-	CASSSGFMNTEAFF	TGTGCCAGCAGTTCAGGGTTCATGAACACTGAAGCTTTCTTT
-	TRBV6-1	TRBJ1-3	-	CASRDRRDAGNTIYF	TGTGCCAGCAGGGACCGGAGGGACGCTGGAAACACCATATATTTT
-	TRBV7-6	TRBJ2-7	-	CASSFAESYEQYF	TGTGCCAGCAGCTTCGCTGAGTCCTACGAGCAGTACTTC
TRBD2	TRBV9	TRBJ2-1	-	CASSASGRSGNEQFF	TGTGCCAGCAGCGCTAGCGGGAGGTCGGGCAATGAGCAGTTCTTC
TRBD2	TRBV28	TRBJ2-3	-	CASSALAGDTDTQYF	TGTGCCAGCAGCGCTTTAGCGGGAGACACAGATACGCAGTATTTT
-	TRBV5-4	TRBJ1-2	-	CASSFGYGYTF	TGTGCCAGCAGCTTCGGGTATGGCTACACCTTC
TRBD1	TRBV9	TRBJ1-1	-	CASSVGTGGGGSWTEAFF	TGTGCCAGCAGCGTAGGGACAGGGGGCGGAGGTTCATGGACTGAAGCTTTCTTT
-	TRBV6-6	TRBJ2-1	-	CASSRESSYNEQFF	TGTGCCAGCAGCCGAGAGAGCTCCTACAATGAGCAGTTCTTC
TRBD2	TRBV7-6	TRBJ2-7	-	CASSPTSGSVYEQYF	TGTGCCAGCAGCCCTACTAGCGGGAGTGTCTACGAGCAGTACTTC
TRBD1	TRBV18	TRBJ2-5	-	CASSRLPPGQGTETQYF	TGTGCCAGCTCACGACTACCACCGGGACAGGGGACGGAGACCCAGTACTTC
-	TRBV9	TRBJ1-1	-	CASSVRQDLNTEAFF	TGTGCCAGCAGCGTCCGACAGGACTTGAACACTGAAGCTTTCTTT
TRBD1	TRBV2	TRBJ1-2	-	CASTLTRDRGYGYTF	TGTGCCAGCACTCTCACTAGGGACAGGGGCTATGGCTACACCTTC
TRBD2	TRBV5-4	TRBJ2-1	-	CASSLGREETGNEQFF	TGTGCCAGCAGCTTGGGGCGGGAGGAGACGGGGAATGAGCAGTTCTTC
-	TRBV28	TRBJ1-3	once	CASSLGQGFGNTIYF	TGTGCCAGCAGTTTAGGGCAGGGCTTTGGAAACACCATATATTTT
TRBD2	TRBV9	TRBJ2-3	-	CASSRLGLATDTQYF	TGTGCCAGCAGCCGGCTAGGACTAGCTACAGATACGCAGTATTTT
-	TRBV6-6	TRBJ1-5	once	CASSYSGSGNQPQHF	TGTGCCAGCAGTTACTCGGGTAGCGGCAATCAGCCCCAGCATTTT
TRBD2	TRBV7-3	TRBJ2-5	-	CASSLGGGRYQETQYF	TGTGCCAGCAGCCTGGGGGGCGGGAGGTACCAAGAGACCCAGTACTTC
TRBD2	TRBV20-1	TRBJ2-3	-	CSAREGDTQYF	TGCAGTGCACGGGAGGGAGATACGCAGTATTTT
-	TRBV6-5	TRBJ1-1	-	CASRRGPATFAFF	TGTGCCAGCAGAAGAGGGCCAGCAACGTTCGCTTTCTTT
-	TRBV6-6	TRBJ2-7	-	CASSYQKKQYF	TGTGCCAGCAGTTATCAAAAAAAGCAGTACTTC
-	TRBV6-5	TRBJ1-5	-	CASRGEQSNQPQHF	TGTGCCAGCCGAGGAGAGCAGAGCAATCAGCCCCAGCATTTT
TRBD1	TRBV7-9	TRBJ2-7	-	CASSAGDRGYEQYF	TGTGCCAGCAGCGCCGGTGACAGGGGCTACGAGCAGTACTTC
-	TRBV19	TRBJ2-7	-	CASSLFGGSKYEQYF	TGTGCCAGTAGTCTCTTTGGAGGGAGTAAATACGAGCAGTACTTC
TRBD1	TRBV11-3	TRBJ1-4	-	CASSSPWTGTNEKLFF	TGTGCCAGCAGCTCCCCTTGGACAGGGACTAATGAAAAACTGTTTTTT
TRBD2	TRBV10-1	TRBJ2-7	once	CASSGGGYEQYF	TGCGCCAGCAGTGGGGGGGGATACGAGCAGTACTTC
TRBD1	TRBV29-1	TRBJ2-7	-	CSATQGAGYEQYF	TGCAGCGCCACACAGGGGGCCGGCTACGAGCAGTACTTC
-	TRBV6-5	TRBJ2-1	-	CASSRRGDYNEQFF	TGTGCCAGCAGTCGCAGGGGGGACTACAATGAGCAGTTCTTC
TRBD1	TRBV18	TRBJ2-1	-	CASSPGDRGNEQFF	TGTGCCAGCTCACCGGGGGACAGGGGGAATGAGCAGTTCTTC
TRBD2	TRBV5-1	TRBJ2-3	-	CASSFRSVRLALPDTQYF	TGCGCCAGCAGCTTCCGATCAGTTAGACTAGCCCTCCCAGATACGCAGTATTTT
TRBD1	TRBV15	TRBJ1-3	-	CATSRDPGQGGTGNTIYF	TGTGCCACCAGCAGGGATCCGGGACAGGGGGGGACTGGAAACACCATATATTTT
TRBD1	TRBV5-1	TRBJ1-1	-	CASSAGTVEAFF	TGCGCCAGCAGCGCCGGGACAGTTGAAGCTTTCTTT
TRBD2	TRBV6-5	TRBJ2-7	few	CASSRGLAGSYEQYF	TGTGCCAGCAGCCGCGGACTAGCGGGTTCCTACGAGCAGTACTTC
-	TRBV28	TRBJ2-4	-	CASSLPQGIRADRYKNIQYF	TGTGCCAGCAGTTTACCCCAGGGAATACGGGCCGACAGGTACAAAAACATTCAGTACTTC
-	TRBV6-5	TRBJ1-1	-	CAAFKGGANTEAFF	TGTGCCGCATTTAAAGGGGGAGCGAACACTGAAGCTTTCTTT
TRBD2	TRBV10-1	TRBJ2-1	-	CASSESRGSGENEQFF	TGCGCCAGCAGTGAGTCGCGCGGGAGCGGAGAGAATGAGCAGTTCTTC
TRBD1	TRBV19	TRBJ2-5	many	CASSPRQGWETQYF	TGTGCCAGTAGTCCACGACAGGGGTGGGAGACCCAGTACTTC
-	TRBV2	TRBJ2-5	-	CASRRFGKETQYF	TGTGCCAGCAGAAGATTCGGGAAAGAGACCCAGTACTTC
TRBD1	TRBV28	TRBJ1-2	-	CASSPRGRGYGYTF	TGTGCCAGCAGTCCTAGGGGGCGGGGCTATGGCTACACCTTC
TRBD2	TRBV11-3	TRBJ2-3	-	CASSGRTSLTQYF	TGTGCCTCTAGCGGGAGGACCTCCCTTACGCAGTATTTT
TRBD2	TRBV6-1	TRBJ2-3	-	CASSESTSGSSDTQYF	TGTGCCAGCAGTGAAAGCACTAGCGGGAGTTCAGATACGCAGTATTTT
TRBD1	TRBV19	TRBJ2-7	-	CASSTPGQGAYEQYF	TGTGCCAGTAGTACACCGGGACAGGGGGCGTACGAGCAGTACTTC
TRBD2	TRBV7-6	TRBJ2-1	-	CASSLVSGRAYDEQFF	TGTGCCAGCAGCTTAGTAAGCGGGAGGGCCTACGATGAGCAGTTCTTC
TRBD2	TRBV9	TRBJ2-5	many	CASSVATGGQETQYF	TGTGCCAGCAGCGTAGCTACGGGAGGCCAAGAGACCCAGTACTTC
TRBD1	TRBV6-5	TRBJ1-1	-	CASKRTGTFAEAFF	TGTGCCAGCAAACGGACAGGGACTTTCGCTGAAGCTTTCTTT
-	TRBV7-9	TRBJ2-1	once	CASNRSGGSKFF	TGTGCCAGCAATCGTAGCGGAGGTTCTAAGTTCTTC